These T cell receptor beta chains were read from a single sample in a study of OX40 agonist ivuxolimab in advanced cancers. Here immunoSEQ multiplex PCR was the method, and the copy in TCRdb shows in-frame clones only, minus some. Among some 77,000 clones listed, roughly 85% were seen once. Sequenced material: CD4+ or CD8+ T cells sorted from blood, taken in a trial of the OX40 agonist ivuxolimab. The receptors stem from an adult with an advanced solid tumor such as melanoma, head and neck, liver or kidney cancer. Each CDR3 is given with its conserved first and last residue. The D gene is left open where the match is weak. Expanded clones are given a class, and other clones once, few, many or no size at all.

D: -
size: -
J: TRBJ2-1
V: TRBV27
CDR3: CASSLLLSNEQFF
DNA: TGTGCCAGCAGTTTGCTCCTAAGCAATGAGCAGTTCTTC

D: TRBD2
size: once
J: TRBJ2-7
V: TRBV18
CDR3: CASSSPGLAGDYEQYF
DNA: TGTGCCAGCTCATCGCCGGGACTAGCGGGGGACTACGAGCAGTACTTC

D: -
size: -
J: TRBJ1-1
V: TRBV18
CDR3: CASSPSKGAFF
DNA: TGTGCCAGCTCACCGTCTAAAGGAGCTTTCTTT

D: -
size: -
J: TRBJ2-7
V: TRBV4-1
CDR3: CASSHHSGEQYF
DNA: TGCGCCAGCAGCCATCATAGCGGCGAGCAGTACTTC

D: TRBD1
size: -
J: TRBJ2-2
V: TRBV7-9
CDR3: CASSRDRALVSGELFF
DNA: TGTGCCAGCAGCCGCGACAGGGCCCTAGTATCCGGGGAGCTGTTTTTT

D: TRBD2
size: -
J: TRBJ2-1
V: TRBV5-8
CDR3: CASSLRLAGDNEQFF
DNA: TGTGCCAGCAGCTTGCGCCTAGCGGGAGACAATGAGCAGTTCTTC

D: TRBD2
size: once
J: TRBJ2-1
V: TRBV6-6
CDR3: CASSLIGTSISEQFF
DNA: TGTGCCAGCAGTTTAATCGGGACTAGCATCAGTGAGCAGTTCTTC

D: -
size: -
J: TRBJ2-1
V: TRBV4-1
CDR3: CASSQEVGTSSYNEQFF
DNA: TGCGCCAGCAGCCAAGAGGTGGGTACGAGCTCCTACAATGAGCAGTTCTTC

D: TRBD2
size: -
J: TRBJ2-3
V: TRBV7-8
CDR3: CASSSGLAGVLDTQYF
DNA: TGTGCCAGCAGCTCGGGACTAGCGGGAGTCTTAGATACGCAGTATTTT

D: TRBD2
size: -
J: TRBJ2-3
V: TRBV9
CDR3: CASSVSAGARTDTQYF
DNA: TGTGCCAGCAGCGTGTCAGCGGGAGCCCGCACAGATACGCAGTATTTT

D: TRBD1
size: -
J: TRBJ1-1
V: TRBV7-9
CDR3: CASSPRTGQNTEAFF
DNA: TGTGCCAGCAGCCCCCGGACAGGCCAAAACACTGAAGCTTTCTTT

D: -
size: -
J: TRBJ2-1
V: TRBV18
CDR3: CASSYDRNNEQFF
DNA: TGTGCCAGCTCATACGACAGGAACAATGAGCAGTTCTTC

D: -
size: -
J: TRBJ2-1
V: TRBV18
CDR3: CASSLDRNNEQFF
DNA: TGTGCCAGCTCATTGGACAGAAACAATGAGCAGTTCTTC

D: TRBD2
size: -
J: TRBJ2-1
V: TRBV6-5
CDR3: CASEAGGPIRNEQFF
DNA: TGTGCCAGCGAGGCGGGGGGTCCCATTAGGAATGAGCAGTTCTTC

D: -
size: -
J: TRBJ1-2
V: TRBV10-2
CDR3: CASSDPGRSNYGYTF
DNA: TGCGCCAGCAGTGACCCAGGGAGATCAAACTATGGCTACACCTTC

D: -
size: -
J: TRBJ2-7
V: TRBV6-4
CDR3: CASRLPYEQYF
DNA: TGTGCCAGCAGACTTCCCTACGAGCAGTACTTC

D: -
size: -
J: TRBJ1-2
V: TRBV19
CDR3: CASSIRGANYGYTF
DNA: TGTGCCAGTAGTATAAGAGGGGCCAACTATGGCTACACCTTC

D: -
size: -
J: TRBJ2-1
V: TRBV19
CDR3: CASSIDRHRSYNEQFF
DNA: TGTGCCAGTAGTATAGACCGGCACAGATCCTACAATGAGCAGTTCTTC

D: -
size: few
J: TRBJ1-5
V: TRBV12-2
CDR3: CASRLARIDTEDQPQHF
DNA: TGTGCAAGTCGCTTAGCGAGGATTGATACAGAGGATCAGCCCCAGCATTTT

D: -
size: -
J: TRBJ1-2
V: TRBV5-1
CDR3: CASSAEAANYGYTF
DNA: TGCGCCAGCAGTGCCGAGGCGGCTAACTATGGCTACACCTTC

D: TRBD1
size: once
J: TRBJ2-4
V: TRBV5-8
CDR3: CASSWTGTDTNIQYF
DNA: TGTGCCAGCAGCTGGACCGGGACAGACACAAACATTCAGTACTTC